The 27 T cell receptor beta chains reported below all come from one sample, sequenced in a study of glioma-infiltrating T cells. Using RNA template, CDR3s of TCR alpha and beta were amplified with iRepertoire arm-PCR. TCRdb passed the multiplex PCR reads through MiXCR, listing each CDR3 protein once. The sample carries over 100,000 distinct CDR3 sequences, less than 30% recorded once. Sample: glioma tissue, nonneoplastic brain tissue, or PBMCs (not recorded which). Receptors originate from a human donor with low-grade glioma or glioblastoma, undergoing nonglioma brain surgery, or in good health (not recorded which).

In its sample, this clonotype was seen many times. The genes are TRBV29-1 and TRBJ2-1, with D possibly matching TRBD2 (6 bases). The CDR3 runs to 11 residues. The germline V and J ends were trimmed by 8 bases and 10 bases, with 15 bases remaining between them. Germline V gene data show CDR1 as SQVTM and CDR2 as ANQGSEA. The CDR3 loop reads CSQPEGLEQFF. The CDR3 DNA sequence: TGCAGCCAACCGGAGGGACTCGAGCAGTTCTTC.

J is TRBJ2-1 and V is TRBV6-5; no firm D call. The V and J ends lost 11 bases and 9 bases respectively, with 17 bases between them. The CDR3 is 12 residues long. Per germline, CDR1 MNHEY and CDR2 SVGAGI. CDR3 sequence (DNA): TGTGCCTGCGGTTACGACCAAAGTGAGCAGTTCTTC. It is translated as CACGYDQSEQFF.

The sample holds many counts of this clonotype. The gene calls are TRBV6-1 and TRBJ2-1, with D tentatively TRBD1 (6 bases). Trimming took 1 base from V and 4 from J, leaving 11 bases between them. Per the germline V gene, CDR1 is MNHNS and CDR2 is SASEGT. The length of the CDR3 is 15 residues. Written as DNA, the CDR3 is TGTGCCAGCAGTGAAGTGGGTCAGGGGTACAATGAGCAGTTCTTC. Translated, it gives CASSEVGQGYNEQFF.

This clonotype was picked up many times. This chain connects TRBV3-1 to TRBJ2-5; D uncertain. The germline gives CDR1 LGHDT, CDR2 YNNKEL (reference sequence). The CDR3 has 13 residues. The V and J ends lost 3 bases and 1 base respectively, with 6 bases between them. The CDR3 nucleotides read TGTGCCAGCAGCCATCGAGGCCAAGAGACCCAGTACTTC. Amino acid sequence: CASSHRGQETQYF.

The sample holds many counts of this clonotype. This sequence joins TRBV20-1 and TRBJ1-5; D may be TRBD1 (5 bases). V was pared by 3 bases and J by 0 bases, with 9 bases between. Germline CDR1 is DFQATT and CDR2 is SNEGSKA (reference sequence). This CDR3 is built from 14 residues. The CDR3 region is CSARTVYSNQPQHF. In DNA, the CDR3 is TGCAGTGCTAGGACAGTTTATAGCAATCAGCCCCAGCATTTT.

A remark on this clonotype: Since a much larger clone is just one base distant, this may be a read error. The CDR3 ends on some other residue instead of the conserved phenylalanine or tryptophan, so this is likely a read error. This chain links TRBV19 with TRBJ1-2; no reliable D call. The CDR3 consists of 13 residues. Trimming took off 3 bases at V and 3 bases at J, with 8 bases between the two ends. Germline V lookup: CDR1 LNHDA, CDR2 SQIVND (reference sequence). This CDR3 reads CASSIGLDYGYTL. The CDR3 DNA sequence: TGTGCCAGTAGTATCGGGCTGGACTATGGCTACACCCTC.

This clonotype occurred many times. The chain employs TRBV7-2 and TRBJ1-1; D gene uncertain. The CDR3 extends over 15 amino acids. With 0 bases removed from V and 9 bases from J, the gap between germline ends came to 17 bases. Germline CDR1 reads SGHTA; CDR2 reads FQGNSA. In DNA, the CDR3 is TGTGCCAGCAGCTTAGCGGGTTTTGCCGCAGGCCAAGCTTTCTTT. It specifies CASSLAGFAAGQAFF.

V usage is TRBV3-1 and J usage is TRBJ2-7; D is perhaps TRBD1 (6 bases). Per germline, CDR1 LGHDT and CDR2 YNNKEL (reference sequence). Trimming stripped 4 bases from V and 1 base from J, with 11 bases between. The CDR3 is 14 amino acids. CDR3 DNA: TGTGCCAGCAGCCGGGGGCCCGGGTCCTACGAGCAGTACTTC. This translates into CASSRGPGSYEQYF.

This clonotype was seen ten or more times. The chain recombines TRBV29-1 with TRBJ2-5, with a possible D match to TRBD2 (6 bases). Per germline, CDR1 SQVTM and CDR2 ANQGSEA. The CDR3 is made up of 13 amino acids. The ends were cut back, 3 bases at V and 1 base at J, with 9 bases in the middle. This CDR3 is CSVDGGIQETQYF. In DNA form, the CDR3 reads TGCAGCGTTGACGGAGGGATCCAAGAGACCCAGTACTTC.

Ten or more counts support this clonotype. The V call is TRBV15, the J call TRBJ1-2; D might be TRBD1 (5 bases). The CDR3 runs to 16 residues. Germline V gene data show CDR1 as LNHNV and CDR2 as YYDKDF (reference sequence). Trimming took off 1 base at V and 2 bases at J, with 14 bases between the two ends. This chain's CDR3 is CATSRVGDSTNYGYTF. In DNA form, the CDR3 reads TGTGCCACCAGCAGAGTCGGGGACTCGACGAACTATGGCTACACCTTC.

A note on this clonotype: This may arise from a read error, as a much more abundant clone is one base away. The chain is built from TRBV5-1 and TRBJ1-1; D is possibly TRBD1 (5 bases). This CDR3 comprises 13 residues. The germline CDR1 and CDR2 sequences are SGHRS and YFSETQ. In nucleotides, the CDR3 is TGCGCCAGCAGCTTGAAGGTGGACACTGAAGCTTCCTTT. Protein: CASSLKVDTEASF. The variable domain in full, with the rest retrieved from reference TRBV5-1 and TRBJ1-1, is KAGVTQTPRYLIKTRGQQVTLSCSPISGHRSVSWYQQTPGQGLQFLFEYFSETQRNKGNFPGRFSGRQFSNSRSEMNVSTLELGDSALYLCASSLKVDTEASFGQGTRLTVV.

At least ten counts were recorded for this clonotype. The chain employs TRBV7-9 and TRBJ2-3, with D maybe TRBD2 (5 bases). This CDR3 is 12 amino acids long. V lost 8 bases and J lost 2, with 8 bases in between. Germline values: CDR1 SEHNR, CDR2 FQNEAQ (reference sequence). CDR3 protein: CASRGDTDTQYF. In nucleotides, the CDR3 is TGTGCCAGCCGGGGAGACACAGATACGCAGTATTTT. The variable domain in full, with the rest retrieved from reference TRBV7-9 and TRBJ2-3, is DTGVSQNPRHKITKRGQNVTFRCDPISEHNRLYWYRQTLGQGPEFLTYFQNEAQLEKSRLLSDRFSAERPKGSFSTLEIQRTEQGDSAMYLCASRGDTDTQYFGPGTRLTVL.

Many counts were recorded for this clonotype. CDR3 loop: CASSYTMNTEAFF. The CDR3 region has the DNA TGTGCCAGCAGTTACACTATGAACACTGAAGCTTTCTTT. The J gene is TRBJ1-1, the V gene TRBV6-6; no definite D call. V was cut by 2 bases and J by 0 bases, with 4 bases left in between. The CDR3 is 13 residues long. The V gene's germline CDR1 is MNHNY and CDR2 SVGAGI (reference sequence).

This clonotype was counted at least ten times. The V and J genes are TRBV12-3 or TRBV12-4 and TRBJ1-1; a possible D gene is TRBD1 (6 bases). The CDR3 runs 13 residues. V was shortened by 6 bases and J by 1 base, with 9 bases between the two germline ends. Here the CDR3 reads CASSTTGNTEAFF. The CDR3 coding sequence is TGTGCCAGCAGCACGACAGGGAACACTGAAGCTTTCTTT.

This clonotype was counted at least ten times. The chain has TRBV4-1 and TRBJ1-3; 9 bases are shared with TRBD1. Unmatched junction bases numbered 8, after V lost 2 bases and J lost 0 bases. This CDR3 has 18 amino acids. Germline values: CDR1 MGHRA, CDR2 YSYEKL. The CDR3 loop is CASSQNEQGAYSGNTIYF. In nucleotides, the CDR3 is TGCGCCAGCAGCCAAAACGAACAGGGGGCGTACTCTGGAAACACCATATATTTT.

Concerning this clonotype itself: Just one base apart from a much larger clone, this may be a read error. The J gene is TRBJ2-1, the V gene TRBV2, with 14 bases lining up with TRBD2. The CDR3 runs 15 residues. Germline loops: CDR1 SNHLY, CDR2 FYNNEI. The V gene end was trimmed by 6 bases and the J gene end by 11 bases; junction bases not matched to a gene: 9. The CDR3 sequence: CASRATSGRAHKQFF. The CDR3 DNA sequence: TGTGCCAGCAGGGCGACTAGCGGGAGGGCCCATAAGCAGTTCTTC.

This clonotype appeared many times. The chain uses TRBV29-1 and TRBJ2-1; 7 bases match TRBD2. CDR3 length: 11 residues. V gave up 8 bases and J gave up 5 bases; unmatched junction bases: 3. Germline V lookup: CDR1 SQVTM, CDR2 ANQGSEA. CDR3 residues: CSWGRDNEQFF. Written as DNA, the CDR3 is TGCAGCTGGGGGAGGGACAATGAGCAGTTCTTC.

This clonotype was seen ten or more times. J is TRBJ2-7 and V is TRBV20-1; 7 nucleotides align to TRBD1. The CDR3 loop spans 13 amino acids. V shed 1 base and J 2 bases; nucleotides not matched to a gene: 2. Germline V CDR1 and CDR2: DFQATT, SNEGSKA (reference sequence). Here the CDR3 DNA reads TGCAGTGCTAGAGGGGACAGCGCCTACGAGCAGTACTTC. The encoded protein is CSARGDSAYEQYF.

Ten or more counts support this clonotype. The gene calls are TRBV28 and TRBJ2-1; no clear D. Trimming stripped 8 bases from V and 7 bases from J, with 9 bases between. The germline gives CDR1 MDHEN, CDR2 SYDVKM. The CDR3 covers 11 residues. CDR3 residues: CASGLVNEQFF. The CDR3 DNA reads TGTGCCAGCGGTCTCGTGAATGAGCAGTTCTTC.

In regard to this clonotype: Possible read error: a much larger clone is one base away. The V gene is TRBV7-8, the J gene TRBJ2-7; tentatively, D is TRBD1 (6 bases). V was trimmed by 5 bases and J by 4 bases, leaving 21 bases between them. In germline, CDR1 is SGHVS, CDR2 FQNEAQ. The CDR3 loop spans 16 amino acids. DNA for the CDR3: TGTGCCAGCAGCCCCAGGACAGTGCCCCCTCCTTACGAGCAGTACTTC. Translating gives CASSPRTVPPPYEQYF.

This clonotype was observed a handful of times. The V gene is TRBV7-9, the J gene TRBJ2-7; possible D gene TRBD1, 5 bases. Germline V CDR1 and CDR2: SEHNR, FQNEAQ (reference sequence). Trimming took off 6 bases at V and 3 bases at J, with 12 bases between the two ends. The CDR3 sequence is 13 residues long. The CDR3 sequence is CASSTGALYEQYF. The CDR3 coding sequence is TGTGCCAGCAGTACTGGGGCACTCTACGAGCAGTACTTC.

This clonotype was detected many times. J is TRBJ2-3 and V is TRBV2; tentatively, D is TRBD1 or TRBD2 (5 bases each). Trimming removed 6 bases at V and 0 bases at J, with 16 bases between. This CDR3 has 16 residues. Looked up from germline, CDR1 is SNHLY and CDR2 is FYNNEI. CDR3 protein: CASRAPGRQSTDTQYF. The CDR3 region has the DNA TGTGCCAGCAGAGCCCCGGGACGCCAAAGCACAGATACGCAGTATTTT.

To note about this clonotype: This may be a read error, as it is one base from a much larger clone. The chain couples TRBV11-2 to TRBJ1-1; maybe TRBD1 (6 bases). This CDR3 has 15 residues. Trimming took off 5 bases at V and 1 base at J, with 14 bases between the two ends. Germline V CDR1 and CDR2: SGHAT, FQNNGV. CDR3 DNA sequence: TGTGCCAGCAGCCACTCCGGGGGACAGAACACTGAAGCTTTCTTT. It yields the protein CASSHSGGQNTEAFF.

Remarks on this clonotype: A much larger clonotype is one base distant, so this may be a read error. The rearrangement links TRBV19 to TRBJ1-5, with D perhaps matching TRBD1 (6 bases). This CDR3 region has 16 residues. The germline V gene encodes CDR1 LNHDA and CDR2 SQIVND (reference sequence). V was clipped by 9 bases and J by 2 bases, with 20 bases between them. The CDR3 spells CASRTTTGYGNQPQHF. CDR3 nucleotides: TGTGCCAGCCGGACTACCACAGGGTACGGCAATCAGCCCCAGCATTTT.

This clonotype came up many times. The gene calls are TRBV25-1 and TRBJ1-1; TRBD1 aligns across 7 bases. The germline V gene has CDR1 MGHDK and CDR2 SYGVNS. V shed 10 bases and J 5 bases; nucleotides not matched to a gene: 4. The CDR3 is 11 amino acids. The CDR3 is CATFRGTEAFF. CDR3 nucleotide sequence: TGTGCCACTTTCAGGGGGACTGAAGCTTTCTTT.

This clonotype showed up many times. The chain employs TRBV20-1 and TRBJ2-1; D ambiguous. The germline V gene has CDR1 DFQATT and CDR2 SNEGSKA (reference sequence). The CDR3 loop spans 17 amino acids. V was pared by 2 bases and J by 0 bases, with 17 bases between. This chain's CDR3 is CSARTSSRWSSYNEQFF. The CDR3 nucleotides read TGCAGTGCTAGAACCTCTTCTCGTTGGAGCTCCTACAATGAGCAGTTCTTC.

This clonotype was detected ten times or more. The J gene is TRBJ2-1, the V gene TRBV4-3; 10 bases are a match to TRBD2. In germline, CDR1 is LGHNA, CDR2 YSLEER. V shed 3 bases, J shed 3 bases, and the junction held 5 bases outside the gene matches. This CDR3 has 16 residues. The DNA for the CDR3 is TGCGCCAGCAGCCAGAGACCTAGCGGGAGCTACAATGAGCAGTTCTTC. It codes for CASSQRPSGSYNEQFF.